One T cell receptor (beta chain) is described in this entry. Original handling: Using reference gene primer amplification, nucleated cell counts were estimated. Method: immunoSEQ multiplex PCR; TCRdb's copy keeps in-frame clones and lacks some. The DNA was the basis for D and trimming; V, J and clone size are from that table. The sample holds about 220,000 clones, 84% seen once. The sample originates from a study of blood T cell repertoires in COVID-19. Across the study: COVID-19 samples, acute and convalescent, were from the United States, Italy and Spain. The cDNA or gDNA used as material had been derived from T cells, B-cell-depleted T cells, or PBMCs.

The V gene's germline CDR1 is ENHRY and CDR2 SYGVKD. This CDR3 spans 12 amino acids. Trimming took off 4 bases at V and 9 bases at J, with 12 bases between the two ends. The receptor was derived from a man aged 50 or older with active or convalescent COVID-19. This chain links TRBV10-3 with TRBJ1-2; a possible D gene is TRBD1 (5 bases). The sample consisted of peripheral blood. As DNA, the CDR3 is TGTGCCATCAGTGGGGAGGGGCATCGCTACACCTTC. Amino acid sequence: CAISGEGHRYTF.